These T cell receptor beta chains were read from a single sample in a study of identifying expanded T cells in peripheral blood. Measured with immunoSEQ multiplex PCR; TCRdb has only the in-frame clones, and not every one. The sample carries tens of thousands of clones, 87% recorded once. The source material was blood. These receptors came from a person aged 18 to 70 in good health. Each CDR3 is given with its conserved first and last residue. The D gene is left open where the match is weak. For some rows the clone size is stated as once, few or many, or as a class when expanded; others skip it.

TRBD2	TRBV28	TRBJ2-1	NA	TGTGCCAGCAGTCCGGAGCGGGGGGGCTACAATGAGCAGTTCTTC	CASSPERGGYNEQFF
TRBD1	TRBV13	TRBJ2-3	NA	TGTGCCAGCAGAAGGACAGGGAGGTTTACAGATACGCAGTATTTT	CASRRTGRFTDTQYF
TRBD2	TRBV28	TRBJ2-2	NA	TGTGCCAGCAGTTTATCGGGACTAGCGTTGGGTGGGGAGCTGTTTTTT	CASSLSGLALGGELFF
TRBD1	TRBV6-1	TRBJ2-7	NA	TGTGCCAGCATAGGCAGGGGGACCTACGAGCAGTACTTC	CASIGRGTYEQYF
NA	TRBV2	TRBJ1-5	NA	TGTGCCAGCAGGGGAGATGGGAGCAATCAGCCCCAGCATTTT	CASRGDGSNQPQHF
NA	TRBV4-1	TRBJ1-5	once	TGCGCCAGCAGCCAAGACGGGCCGCCCCAGCATTTT	CASSQDGPPQHF
TRBD2	TRBV4-3	TRBJ2-3	NA	TGCGCCAGCAGCCAAGGACTAGCGGGGCCGGAGGTTACGCAGTATTTT	CASSQGLAGPEVTQYF
TRBD2	TRBV30	TRBJ2-5	NA	TGTGCCTGGAGTGCGGGGGGAGAGACCCAGTACTTC	CAWSAGGETQYF
NA	TRBV7-2	TRBJ2-3	once	TGTGCCAGCAGCCTCGGGAGTGACACAGATACGCAGTATTTT	CASSLGSDTDTQYF
NA	TRBV19	TRBJ1-2	NA	TGTGCCAGTAGTACCAGGGGAGCGCCTTCTAACTATGGCTACACCTTC	CASSTRGAPSNYGYTF
NA	TRBV4-1	TRBJ1-2	NA	TGCGCCAGCAGCCAATATCAGGGGAAAGACTATGGCTACACCTTC	CASSQYQGKDYGYTF
NA	TRBV7-3	TRBJ2-3	NA	TGTGCCAGCAGCTTACGGGACTTCACTAGCACAGATACGCAGTATTTT	CASSLRDFTSTDTQYF
NA	TRBV19	TRBJ1-5	few	TGTGCCAGTAGTCTGGCGGCAGCCGGGGGCCAGCCCCAGCATTTT	CASSLAAAGGQPQHF
NA	TRBV6-5	TRBJ1-3	NA	TGTGCCACCGGGCGAGGAAACACCATATATTTT	CATGRGNTIYF
TRBD2	TRBV7-8	TRBJ2-3	NA	TGTGCCAGTGATCCCCGGGGGGACCCTACTTCGGATACGCAGTATTTT	CASDPRGDPTSDTQYF
NA	TRBV6-4	TRBJ2-3	NA	TGTGCCAGCAGTGACGGGGATAGCAACACAGATACGCAGTATTTT	CASSDGDSNTDTQYF
NA	TRBV19	TRBJ2-3	NA	TGTGCCAGTAGTATTGGGTTCCTCACAGATACGCAGTATTTT	CASSIGFLTDTQYF
NA	TRBV7-3	TRBJ2-2	NA	TGTGCCAGCAGCTTATACGGGAGGAACACCGGGGAGCTGTTTTTT	CASSLYGRNTGELFF
TRBD2	TRBV7-2	TRBJ2-7	few	TGTGCCAGCAGCTTAGGGCTAGCGGTTACCTACGAGCAGTACTTC	CASSLGLAVTYEQYF
NA	TRBV7-9	TRBJ2-2	few	TGTGCCAGCAGCTCGGGAGCGGTTAGCACCGGGGAGCTGTTTTTT	CASSSGAVSTGELFF
NA	TRBV5-1	TRBJ2-1	NA	TGCGCCAGCAGCCCCCAGGGGTCCCTAGGCTCCTACAATGAGCAGTTCTTC	CASSPQGSLGSYNEQFF
NA	TRBV7-2	TRBJ2-7	NA	TGTGCCAGCAGCTTAGGCTACACCTACGAGCAGTACTTC	CASSLGYTYEQYF
NA	TRBV25-1	TRBJ1-1	NA	TGTGCCAGCAGGGCGCCGGGACTAGGGGAAGCTTTCTTT	CASRAPGLGEAFF
NA	TRBV2	TRBJ2-2	few	TGTGCCAGTCGACAGTCTGGCCCCGGGGAGCTGTTTTTT	CASRQSGPGELFF
TRBD2	TRBV7-2	TRBJ2-7	NA	TGTGCCAGCAGTTTGAGCGGGGGAGGCACCTACGAGCAGTACTTC	CASSLSGGGTYEQYF
NA	TRBV7-9	TRBJ2-7	NA	TGTGCCAGCTCCTCTCCACGGCGGACAGAACCCCTCGAGCAGTACTTC	CASSSPRRTEPLEQYF
NA	TRBV7-2	TRBJ1-2	NA	TGTGCCAGCAGCCCCCAAGGGGGAGGTTTTAATTATGGCTACACCTTC	CASSPQGGGFNYGYTF
TRBD2	TRBV5-4	TRBJ2-7	NA	TGTGCCAGCAGCCCCGGACTAGCGGGAGGTCTCGAGCAGTACTTC	CASSPGLAGGLEQYF
NA	TRBV2	TRBJ2-7	NA	TGTGCCAGCAGTGGGAGACAGGACTACGAGCAGTACTTC	CASSGRQDYEQYF
NA	TRBV10-3	TRBJ2-3	NA	TGTGCCATCGGTCCGGGCGATACGCAGTATTTT	CAIGPGDTQYF
NA	TRBV6-5	TRBJ2-6	NA	TGTGCCAGCAGTTTCCAGACTGGGGCCAACGTCCTGACTTTC	CASSFQTGANVLTF
NA	TRBV7-9	TRBJ2-7	NA	TGTGCCAGCAGCTTAATCCCGGGGGAGAGCTCCTACGAGCAGTACTTC	CASSLIPGESSYEQYF
NA	TRBV28	TRBJ2-3	NA	TGTGCCAGCAGTTCAGGGGGGGGCCGGGGAGATACGCAGTATTTT	CASSSGGGRGDTQYF
NA	TRBV27	TRBJ1-5	NA	TGTGCCAGCACCCTAAGGCGGCAGGGGTACCATCAGCCCCAGCATTTT	CASTLRRQGYHQPQHF
NA	TRBV27	TRBJ2-7	once	TGTGCCAGCAGTTTTTCCGGTACCCATCTAATAATCGAGCAGTACTTC	CASSFSGTHLIIEQYF
NA	TRBV11-2	TRBJ1-5	few	TGTGCCAGCAGCCCGACAGGAACCTATCAGCCCCAGCATTTT	CASSPTGTYQPQHF
TRBD1	TRBV7-3	TRBJ2-7	NA	TGTGCCAGCAGCTTAAAGGGGGGACAGGCCTACGAGCAGTACTTC	CASSLKGGQAYEQYF
TRBD1	TRBV10-1	TRBJ2-1	NA	TGCGCCAGCAGCCGGGACAGGGGTCGGAATGAGCAGTTCTTC	CASSRDRGRNEQFF
NA	TRBV11-2	TRBJ1-2	NA	TGTGCCAGCAGCTTAGAAACAGAGTACTATGGCTACACCTTC	CASSLETEYYGYTF
TRBD1	TRBV5-4	TRBJ2-7	NA	TGTGCCAGCAGCTTGGCCGGGACAGGGGGGTACGAGCAGTACTTC	CASSLAGTGGYEQYF
NA	TRBV6-4	TRBJ2-1	NA	TGTGCCAGCAGCGCAGGGGACTCCTACAATGAGCAGTTCTTC	CASSAGDSYNEQFF
NA	TRBV7-2	TRBJ1-2	NA	TGTGCCAGCAGCTTAGATGGGTCAGGGAGAGGCTACACCTTC	CASSLDGSGRGYTF
TRBD1	TRBV5-5	TRBJ1-6	NA	TGTGCCAGCAGCATTAGAGGGACAGGGGACCGCAATTCACCCCTCCACTTT	CASSIRGTGDRNSPLHF
NA	TRBV4-3	TRBJ2-6	NA	TGCGCCAGCAGCCAAGATCAGGGCTCTGGGGCCAACGTCCTGACTTTC	CASSQDQGSGANVLTF
NA	TRBV11-2	TRBJ1-4	NA	TGTGCCAGCAGCTTGTCATGGACAAATGAAAAACTGTTTTTT	CASSLSWTNEKLFF